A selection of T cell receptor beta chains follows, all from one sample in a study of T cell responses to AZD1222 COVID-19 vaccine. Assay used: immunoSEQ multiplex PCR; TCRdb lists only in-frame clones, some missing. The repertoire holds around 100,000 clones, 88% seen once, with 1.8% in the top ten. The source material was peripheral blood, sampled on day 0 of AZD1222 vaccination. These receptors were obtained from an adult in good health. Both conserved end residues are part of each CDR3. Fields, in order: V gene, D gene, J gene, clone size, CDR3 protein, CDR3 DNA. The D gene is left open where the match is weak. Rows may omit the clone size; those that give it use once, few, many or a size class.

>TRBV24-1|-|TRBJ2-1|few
CATKGGREQFF
TGTGCCACCAAGGGGGGAAGGGAGCAGTTCTTC
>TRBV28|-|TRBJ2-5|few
CASTPIGQFQETQYF
TGTGCCAGCACACCAATAGGACAGTTCCAAGAGACCCAGTACTTC
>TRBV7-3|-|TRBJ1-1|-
CASSSSKATEAFF
TGTGCCAGCAGCAGCTCTAAGGCCACTGAAGCTTTCTTT
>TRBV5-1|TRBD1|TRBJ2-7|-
CASSPTLTGAYEQYF
TGCGCCAGCAGCCCAACCCTGACAGGGGCCTACGAGCAGTACTTC
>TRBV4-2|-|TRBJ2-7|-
CASSHGEGYEQYF
TGTGCCAGCAGCCACGGGGAAGGTTACGAGCAGTACTTC
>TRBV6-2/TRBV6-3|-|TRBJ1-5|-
CASSYGAGEKEPQHF
TGTGCCAGCAGTTACGGAGCAGGGGAGAAAGAGCCCCAGCATTTT
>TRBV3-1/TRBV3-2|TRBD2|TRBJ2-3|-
CATRPSGRETDTQYF
TGTGCCACCAGACCGAGCGGGAGGGAGACAGATACGCAGTATTTT
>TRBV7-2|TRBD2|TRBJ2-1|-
CASSLGPAGGGNEQFF
TGTGCCAGCAGCCTAGGGCCGGCGGGAGGAGGCAATGAGCAGTTCTTC
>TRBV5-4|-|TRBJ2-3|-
CASSTRAAGVDTQYF
TGTGCCAGCAGCACCCGCGCGGCGGGTGTAGATACGCAGTATTTT
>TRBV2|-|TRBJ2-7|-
CASRRTGPYEQYF
TGTGCCAGCAGGCGAACAGGGCCCTACGAGCAGTACTTC
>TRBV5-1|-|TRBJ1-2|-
CASSLGQNLNGYTF
TGCGCCAGCAGCTTGGGACAGAACCTCAATGGCTACACCTTC
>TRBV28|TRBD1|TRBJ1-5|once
CASSPGTANQPQHF
TGTGCCAGCAGTCCGGGGACAGCCAATCAGCCCCAGCATTTT
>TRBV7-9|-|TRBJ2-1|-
CASSLVAVNEQFF
TGTGCCAGCAGCTTAGTAGCGGTTAATGAGCAGTTCTTC
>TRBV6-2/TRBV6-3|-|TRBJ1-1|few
CASSYKETNTEAFF
TGTGCCAGCAGTTACAAGGAGACGAACACTGAAGCTTTCTTT
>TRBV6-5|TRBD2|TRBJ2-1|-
CASSLPEAGEVFF
TGTGCCAGCAGTCTCCCTGAAGCGGGAGAAGTGTTCTTC
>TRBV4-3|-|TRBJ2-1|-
CASSQKGGTSSYNEQFF
TGCGCCAGCAGCCAAAAAGGGGGTACCAGCTCCTACAATGAGCAGTTCTTC
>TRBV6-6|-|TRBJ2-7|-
CASSYGAAGSYEQYF
TGTGCCAGCAGTTACGGAGCGGCCGGCTCCTACGAGCAGTACTTC
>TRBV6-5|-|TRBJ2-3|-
CASSYGASSTDTQYF
TGTGCCAGCAGTTACGGGGCCTCTAGCACAGATACGCAGTATTTT
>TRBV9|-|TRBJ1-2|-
CASSLSGDYGYTF
TGTGCCAGCAGCCTCTCCGGGGACTATGGCTACACCTTC
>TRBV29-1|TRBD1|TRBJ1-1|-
CSAGQGITEAFF
TGCAGCGCAGGACAGGGGATCACTGAAGCTTTCTTT
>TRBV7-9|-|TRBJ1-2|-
CASSLEAATDYGYTF
TGTGCCAGCAGCTTAGAGGCGGCTACGGACTATGGCTACACCTTC
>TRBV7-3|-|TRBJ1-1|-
CASSLGYGTEAFF
TGTGCCAGCAGCTTAGGGTACGGCACTGAAGCTTTCTTT